The sequence of this T cell receptor (beta chain) was determined in a study of CD8+ T cells in alopecia areata (dated by TCRdb to the late 2010s). For the wider study: Treated patients were enrolled in an open-label pilot trial of oral tofacitinib at 5 to 10 mg twice daily for moderate-to-severe alopecia areata. Scalp clonality was compared across normal scalp (n=4), patchy alopecia areata scalp (n=8), and alopecia totalis/universalis scalp (n=8). In treated patients, disease severity was measured using the SALT score, which gives the percentage of scalp surface area affected. In both human patients and the C3H/HeJ mouse model, the study applied high-throughput TCRbeta sequencing to look at T cell clonal expansion in alopecia areata. Human TCRbeta sequencing covered scalp tissue and sorted CD4+ and CD8+ peripheral blood T cells from patchy and totalis/universalis alopecia areata patients and healthy controls. TCRbeta CDR3 regions were amplified by immunoSEQ multiplex PCR with 35 Vbeta forward and 13 Jbeta reverse primers. Biopsies were taken from tofacitinib-treated patients at baseline and at 4 and 24 weeks of treatment, and a later scalp biopsy was taken in several of the tofacitinib-treated patients. RNA was obtained with the PAXgene miRNA kit for fixed scalp, the miRNeasy kit for PBMCs, and the RNeasy kit for mouse skin. Patients stayed on tofacitinib for 6 to 18 months and then had 6 months of follow-up off drug so that delayed response and recurrence could be assessed.

The library was made by the immunoSEQ multiplex PCR assay. RNA was extracted from all samples and reverse transcribed into cDNA, which served as template for TCR sequencing. First-strand cDNA was synthesized using SuperScript III with a 2:1 mix of oligo-dT and random hexamers. Amplification bias was assessed with a synthetic immune receptor repertoire, and residual bias was removed computationally. Regarding the original processing steps: Raw reads were preprocessed to remove errors, and CDR3 was defined by IMGT conventions from the conserved cysteine to phenylalanine. To get clonality, Shannon entropy was normalized by log2 of the number of productive unique TCRs and the result was subtracted from 1. Whether each scalp clone was CD4 or CD8 was inferred by checking scalp TCRbeta sequences against the CD4 and CD8 repertoires from sorted blood. Drawn from immuneACCESS, this table holds only the in-frame rearrangements with V and J called that TCRdb kept. Clones are partly lost; checked studies trace under half to an unresolved V gene and leave the rest unexplained. V, J and clone size were drawn from that table, and D and trimming were deduced from the DNA. This sample is represented by 180,000 or so clones; 51% of them were singletons. The ten largest account for about 9.4% of the sample.

As for this clone: Its antigen remains undetermined. No clone much larger than this one lies a single base away; base qualities are absent.

The label giving this sample's treatment or condition can be read as: oral pan-JAK inhibitor, 5-10 mg twice daily. Lesional scalp punch biopsies and peripheral blood were collected from alopecia areata patients. After PBMCs were isolated by density centrifugation and stained for CD3, CD4 and CD8, a FACSAria was used to sort CD4+ and CD8+ T cells. CDR1 MNHEY and CDR2 SMNVEV were looked up in the germline V gene (reference sequence). The V end gives up 2 bases and the J end 3 bases, leaving 2 bases in the junction not matched to a gene. From the cysteine up to the phenylalanine, the CDR3 has a length of 14 residues. The entry retains the CDR3 DNA only, 42 bases that are in frame from base 1. Results and caveats for the whole study, not just this receptor: TCR sequences shared between patients were less clear than in mice, possibly partly because of HLA diversity in the patient population. Tofacitinib significantly decreased scalp clonality and the number of expanded CD8+ clones among the top 100 scalp clones. Compared with normal scalp, lesional scalp, particularly in alopecia totalis/universalis, had higher clonality and more expanded CD8+ clones, which suggests antigenic drive. Unlike mouse skin, where gammadelta T cells dominate, normal human skin contains resident alphabeta T cells that get sequenced too, which complicates analysis of the scalp TCR repertoire. Many expanded lesional clones persisted in scalp and blood during tofacitinib treatment, which may partly explain relapse after stopping treatment. Because the treated cohort was small and had just a single nonresponder, larger studies are needed to establish links between baseline CD8+ expansion and response.

The rearranged segments are TRBV27 and TRBJ2-7, and TRBD2 aligns with 9 junction nucleotides. This TCR derives from a human donor with alopecia areata. The sequences come from CD8+ T cells sorted from blood, collected at roughly week 53, from a patient treated with tofacitinib. The CDR3: CASSLGSGGYEQYF. The DNA is TGTGCCAGCAGTTTAGGTAGCGGGGGCTACGAGCAGTACTTC.